Described below is a single TCR beta chain sequence and its context. Its antigen is not identified. The data are from a study of T cells after yellow fever vaccination. Overall study results and limits: Peaking on day 5 versus 15, the secondary response was faster but weaker.

TCRdb reprocessed the 5' RACE reads with MiXCR, giving one entry per CDR3 protein. The table shows around 530,000 distinct CDR3 sequences, with about 15% occurring only once. The CDR3 runs 14 residues. Trimming removed 5 bases from V and 4 bases from J, with 13 bases in between. Per the germline V gene, CDR1 is SEHNR and CDR2 is FQNEAQ (reference sequence). The V gene is TRBV7-9, the J gene TRBJ2-3, with D possibly TRBD1 on 6 matching bases. The specimen was PBMCs, collected about 5 days after the first yellow fever vaccination. The TCR comes from a man aged 18 to 35 who received the YFV17D yellow fever vaccine. CDR3 bases: TGTGCCAGCAGCCAACTCGAGGGGGCAGATACGCAGTATTTT. Protein: CASSQLEGADTQYF.